These T cell receptor beta chains were read from a single sample in a study of radiation and T cells in renal cell carcinoma. The method was immunoSEQ multiplex PCR; TCRdb's version includes in-frame clones alone and lacks a portion of them. The table has around 75,000 clones, about 81% seen once. The sequencing here drew on blood, taken from a patient whose treatment included radiotherapy and nephrectomy. Receptors originate from a man aged 55 to 70 with renal cell carcinoma. Each CDR3 is given with its conserved first and last residue. The D gene is left open where the match is weak. Size values are once, few and many counts, or a class for expanded clones, and some rows have none.

cdr3_length d_call j_call v_call clone_size cdr3_aa cdr3_nt
14 TRBD2 TRBJ2-1 TRBV15 many CATSSPGTSEKQFF TGTGCCACCAGCAGTCCGGGGACTAGCGAAAAGCAGTTCTTC
16 NA TRBJ2-3 TRBV7-7 NA CASSLGGEPSTDTQYF TGTGCCAGCAGCTTAGGGGGGGAACCTAGCACAGATACGCAGTATTTT
12 NA TRBJ1-5 TRBV28 NA CASREGNQPQHF TGTGCCAGCAGGGAGGGCAATCAGCCCCAGCATTTT
12 NA TRBJ1-1 TRBV7-9 NA CASRTGYTEAFF TGTGCCAGCAGGACAGGTTACACTGAAGCTTTCTTT
14 NA TRBJ2-3 TRBV2 NA CASRNSPSTDTQYF TGTGCCAGCAGGAATAGCCCTAGCACAGATACGCAGTATTTT
13 NA TRBJ1-4 TRBV19 NA CASSMGVNEKLFF TGTGCCAGTAGTATGGGGGTTAATGAAAAACTGTTTTTT
14 NA TRBJ1-1 TRBV28 NA CASSLLRESTEAFF TGTGCCAGCAGTTTATTGAGGGAGTCCACTGAAGCTTTCTTT
16 NA TRBJ1-5 TRBV19 once CASRKRQTNRNQPQHF TGTGCCAGTAGAAAAAGACAGACCAACCGTAATCAGCCCCAGCATTTT
14 TRBD1 TRBJ1-1 TRBV10-1 few CASSGTGVNTEAFF TGCGCCAGCAGCGGCACAGGGGTGAACACTGAAGCTTTCTTT
15 TRBD1 TRBJ1-3 TRBV5-1 NA CASSLRGLEGNTIYF TGCGCCAGCAGTTTGAGGGGGCTAGAAGGAAACACCATATATTTT
13 NA TRBJ2-7 TRBV10-2 NA CASNRDQSYEQYF TGCGCCAGCAATAGGGACCAATCCTACGAGCAGTACTTC
11 NA TRBJ2-1 TRBV28 many CASSLLDEQFF TGTGCCAGCAGTTTATTGGATGAGCAGTTCTTC
13 NA TRBJ2-3 TRBV11-2 NA CASSLSSGDTQYF TGTGCCAGCAGCTTAAGTTCAGGAGATACGCAGTATTTT
15 TRBD1 TRBJ2-5 TRBV5-1 NA CASSFRDREAETQYF TGCGCCAGCAGCTTCAGGGACAGGGAGGCAGAGACCCAGTACTTC
13 NA TRBJ1-5 TRBV21-1 once CASSREQGQPQHF TGTGCCAGCAGCAGGGAGCAGGGGCAGCCCCAGCATTTT
16 NA TRBJ2-3 TRBV5-1 few CASTPGAGSVTDTQYF TGCGCCAGCACCCCTGGAGCAGGGTCGGTCACAGATACGCAGTATTTT
16 TRBD1 TRBJ2-5 TRBV28 NA CASSGAGTGGWETQYF TGTGCCAGCAGTGGGGCCGGGACAGGGGGCTGGGAGACCCAGTACTTC
17 NA TRBJ2-3 TRBV9 NA CASSVGSGTSSTDTQYF TGTGCCAGCAGCGTAGGGAGTGGAACATCAAGCACAGATACGCAGTATTTT
18 NA TRBJ2-2 TRBV7-9 NA CASSPLPGRIMNTGELFF TGTGCCAGCAGCCCCCTCCCGGGCAGGATAATGAACACCGGGGAGCTGTTTTTT
15 TRBD1 TRBJ1-4 TRBV5-1 NA CASSLSGTGFEKLFF TGCGCCAGCAGCTTGTCCGGGACAGGGTTTGAAAAACTGTTTTTT
17 TRBD2 TRBJ2-3 TRBV7-8 NA CASSVTLGLAGGDTQYF TGTGCCAGCAGTGTCACCCTGGGACTAGCGGGAGGAGATACGCAGTATTTT
16 NA TRBJ2-7 TRBV27 NA CASTDLGAGPPYEQYF TGTGCCAGCACTGACCTCGGGGCGGGACCCCCCTACGAGCAGTACTTC
13 NA TRBJ2-7 TRBV19 NA CASSMGASYEQYF TGTGCCAGTAGTATGGGGGCGTCCTACGAGCAGTACTTC
15 NA TRBJ1-4 TRBV4-2 NA CASSQELASSEKLFF TGTGCCAGCAGCCAAGAATTGGCTAGCAGTGAAAAACTGTTTTTT
18 NA TRBJ2-3 TRBV15 NA CATSTRWGRLGITDTQYF TGTGCCACCAGCACTCGATGGGGAAGGCTAGGAATCACAGATACGCAGTATTTT
15 NA TRBJ1-1 TRBV2 few CASEGRRGWNTEAFF TGTGCCAGCGAGGGTAGGAGGGGCTGGAACACTGAAGCTTTCTTT
16 TRBD2 TRBJ2-7 TRBV28 few CASRGTSGSQWHEQYF TGTGCCAGCAGAGGGACTAGCGGGAGTCAATGGCACGAGCAGTACTTC
12 NA TRBJ2-7 TRBV30 few CALELPGKGQYF TGTGCCTTGGAACTTCCAGGGAAGGGGCAGTACTTC
17 TRBD2 TRBJ2-3 TRBV18 NA CASSSGTGTSGGDTQYF TGTGCCAGCTCGTCCGGGACAGGGACTAGCGGGGGAGATACGCAGTATTTT
15 TRBD1 TRBJ2-5 TRBV7-8 NA CASSLAGTGEETQYF TGTGCCAGCAGCTTAGCGGGAACAGGGGAAGAGACCCAGTACTTC
16 TRBD1 TRBJ1-5 TRBV19 NA CASSALGTGWNQPQHF TGTGCCAGTAGTGCCCTCGGGACAGGATGGAATCAGCCCCAGCATTTT